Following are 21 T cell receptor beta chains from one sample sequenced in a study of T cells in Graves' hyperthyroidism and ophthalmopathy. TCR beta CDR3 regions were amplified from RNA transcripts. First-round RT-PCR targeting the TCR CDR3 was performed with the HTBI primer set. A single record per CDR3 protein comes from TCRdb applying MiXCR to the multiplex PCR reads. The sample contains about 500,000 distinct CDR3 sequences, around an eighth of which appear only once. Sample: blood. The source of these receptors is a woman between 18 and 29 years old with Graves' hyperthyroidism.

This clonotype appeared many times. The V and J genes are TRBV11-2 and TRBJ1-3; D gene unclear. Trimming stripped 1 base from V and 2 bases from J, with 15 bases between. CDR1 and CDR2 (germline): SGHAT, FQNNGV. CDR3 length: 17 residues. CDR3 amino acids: CASSLVGVPSAGNTIYF. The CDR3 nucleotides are TGTGCCAGCAGCTTAGTTGGGGTCCCCTCGGCTGGAAACACCATATATTTT.

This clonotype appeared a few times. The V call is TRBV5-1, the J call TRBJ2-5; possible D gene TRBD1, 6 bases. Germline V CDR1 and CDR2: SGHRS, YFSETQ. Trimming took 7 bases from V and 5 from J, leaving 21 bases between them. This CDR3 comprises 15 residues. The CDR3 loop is CASAISGVKGETQYF. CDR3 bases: TGCGCCAGCGCCATATCAGGGGTAAAGGGGGAGACCCAGTACTTC. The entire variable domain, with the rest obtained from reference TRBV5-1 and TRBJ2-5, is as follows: KAGVTQTPRYLIKTRGQQVTLSCSPISGHRSVSWYQQTPGQGLQFLFEYFSETQRNKGNFPGRFSGRQFSNSRSEMNVSTLELGDSALYLCASAISGVKGETQYFGPGTRLLVL.

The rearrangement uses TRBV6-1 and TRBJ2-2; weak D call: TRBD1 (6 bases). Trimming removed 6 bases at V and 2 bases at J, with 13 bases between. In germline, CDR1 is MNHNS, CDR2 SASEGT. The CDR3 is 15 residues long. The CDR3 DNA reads TGTGCCAGCAGCAATGGACAGTTCAACACCGGGGAGCTGTTTTTT. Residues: CASSNGQFNTGELFF.

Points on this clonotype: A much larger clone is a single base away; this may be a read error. The CDR3 sequence is CASSPYRGVHTDTRYF. In DNA form, the CDR3 reads TGCGCCAGCAGCCCATACAGGGGAGTGCACACAGATACGCGGTATTTT. The chain recombines TRBV5-1 with TRBJ2-3, with TRBD1 identical over 7 bases. The CDR3 length is 16 residues. Germline V lookup: CDR1 SGHRS, CDR2 YFSETQ.

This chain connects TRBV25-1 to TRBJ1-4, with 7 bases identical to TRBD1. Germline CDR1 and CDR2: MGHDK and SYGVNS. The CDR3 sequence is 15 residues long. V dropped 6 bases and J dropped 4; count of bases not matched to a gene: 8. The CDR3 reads CASSQQGTLNEKLFF. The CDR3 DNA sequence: TGTGCCAGCAGCCAACAGGGGACTCTTAATGAAAAACTGTTTTTT.

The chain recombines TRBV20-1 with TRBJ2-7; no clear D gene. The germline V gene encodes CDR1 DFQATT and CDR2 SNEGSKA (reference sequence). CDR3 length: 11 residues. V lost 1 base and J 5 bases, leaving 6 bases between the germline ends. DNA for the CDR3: TGCAGTGCTAGAGTAACGAACGAGCAGTACTTC. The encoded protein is CSARVTNEQYF.

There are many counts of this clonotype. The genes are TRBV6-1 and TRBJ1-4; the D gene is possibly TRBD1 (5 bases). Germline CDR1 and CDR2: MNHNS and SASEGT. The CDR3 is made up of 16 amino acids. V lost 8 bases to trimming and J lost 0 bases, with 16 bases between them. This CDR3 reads CASRQGETATNEKLFF. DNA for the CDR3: TGTGCCAGCCGACAAGGGGAGACAGCAACTAATGAAAAACTGTTTTTT.

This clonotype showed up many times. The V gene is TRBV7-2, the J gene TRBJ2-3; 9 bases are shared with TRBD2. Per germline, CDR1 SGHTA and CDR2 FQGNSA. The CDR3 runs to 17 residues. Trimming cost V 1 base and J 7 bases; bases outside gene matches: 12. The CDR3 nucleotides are TGTGCCAGCAGCTTAGGTTTTGGGCGGGAGGGCCGGCATACGCAGTATTTT. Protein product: CASSLGFGREGRHTQYF.

CDR3 region: CASSIDPHGYGYTF. CDR3 bases: TGTGCCAGTAGTATAGATCCCCACGGGTATGGCTACACCTTC. This chain uses TRBV19 with TRBJ1-2; no clear D gene. Trimming stripped 0 bases from V and 5 bases from J, with 10 bases between. CDR3 size: 14 residues. The germline V gene has CDR1 LNHDA and CDR2 SQIVND (reference sequence).

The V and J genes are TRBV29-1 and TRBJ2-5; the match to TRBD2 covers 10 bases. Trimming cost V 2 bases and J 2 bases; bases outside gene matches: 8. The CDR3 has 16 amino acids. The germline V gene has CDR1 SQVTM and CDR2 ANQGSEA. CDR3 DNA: TGCAGCGTTGAAAGGCCTAGCGGGGGACCTCAAGAGACCCAGTACTTC. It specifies CSVERPSGGPQETQYF.

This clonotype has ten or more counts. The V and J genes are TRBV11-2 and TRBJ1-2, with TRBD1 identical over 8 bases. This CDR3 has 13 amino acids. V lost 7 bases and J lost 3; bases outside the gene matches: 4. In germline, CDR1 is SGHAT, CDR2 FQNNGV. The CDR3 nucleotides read TGTGCCAGCACCGTGACAGGGGACTATGGCTACACCTTC. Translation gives CASTVTGDYGYTF. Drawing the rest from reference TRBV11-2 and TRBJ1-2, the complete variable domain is EAGVAQSPRYKIIEKRQSVAFWCNPISGHATLYWYQQILGQGPKLLIQFQNNGVVDDSQLPKDRFSAERLKGVDSTLKIQPAKLEDSAVYLCASTVTGDYGYTFGSGTRLTVV.

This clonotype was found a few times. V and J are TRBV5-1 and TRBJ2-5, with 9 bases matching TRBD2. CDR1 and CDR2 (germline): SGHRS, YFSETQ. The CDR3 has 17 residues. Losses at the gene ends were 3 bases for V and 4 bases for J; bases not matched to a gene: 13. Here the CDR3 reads CASSSFLSGSGLETQYF. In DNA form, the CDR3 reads TGCGCCAGCAGCTCGTTCCTTAGCGGGAGCGGTTTAGAGACCCAGTACTTC. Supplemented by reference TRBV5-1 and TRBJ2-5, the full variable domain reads KAGVTQTPRYLIKTRGQQVTLSCSPISGHRSVSWYQQTPGQGLQFLFEYFSETQRNKGNFPGRFSGRQFSNSRSEMNVSTLELGDSALYLCASSSFLSGSGLETQYFGPGTRLLVL.

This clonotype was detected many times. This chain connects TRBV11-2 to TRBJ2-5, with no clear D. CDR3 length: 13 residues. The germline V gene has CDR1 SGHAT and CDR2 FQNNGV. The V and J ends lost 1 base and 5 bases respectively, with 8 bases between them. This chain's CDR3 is CASSLGFLETQYF. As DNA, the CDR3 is TGTGCCAGCAGCTTAGGTTTTCTTGAGACCCAGTACTTC.

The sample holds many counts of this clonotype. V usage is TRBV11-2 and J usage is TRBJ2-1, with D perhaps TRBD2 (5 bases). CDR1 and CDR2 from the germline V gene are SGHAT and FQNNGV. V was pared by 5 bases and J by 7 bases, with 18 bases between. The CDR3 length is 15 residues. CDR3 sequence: CASSDWARSGNEQFF. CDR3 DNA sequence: TGTGCCAGCAGCGATTGGGCGCGATCGGGAAATGAGCAGTTCTTC.

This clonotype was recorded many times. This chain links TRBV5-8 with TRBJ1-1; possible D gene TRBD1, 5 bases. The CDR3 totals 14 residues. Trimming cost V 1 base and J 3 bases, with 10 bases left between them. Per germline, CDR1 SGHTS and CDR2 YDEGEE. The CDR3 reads CASSLTRGYTEAFF. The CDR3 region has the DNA TGTGCCAGCAGCTTGACCCGGGGGTACACTGAAGCTTTCTTT.

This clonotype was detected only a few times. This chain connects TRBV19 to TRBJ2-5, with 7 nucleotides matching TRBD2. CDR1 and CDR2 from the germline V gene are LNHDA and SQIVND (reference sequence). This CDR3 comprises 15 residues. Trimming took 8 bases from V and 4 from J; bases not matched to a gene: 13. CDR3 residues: CASGREGISGETQYF. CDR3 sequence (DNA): TGTGCCAGTGGTAGGGAGGGGATTTCGGGAGAGACCCAGTACTTC.

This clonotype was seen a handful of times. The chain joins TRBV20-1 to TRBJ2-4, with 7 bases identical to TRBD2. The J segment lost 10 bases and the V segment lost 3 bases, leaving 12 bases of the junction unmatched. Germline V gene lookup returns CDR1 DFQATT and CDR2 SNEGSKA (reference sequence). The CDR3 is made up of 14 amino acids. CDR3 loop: CSASQRVGRGIQYF. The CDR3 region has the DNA TGCAGTGCTAGCCAAAGGGTCGGGCGGGGGATTCAGTACTTC.

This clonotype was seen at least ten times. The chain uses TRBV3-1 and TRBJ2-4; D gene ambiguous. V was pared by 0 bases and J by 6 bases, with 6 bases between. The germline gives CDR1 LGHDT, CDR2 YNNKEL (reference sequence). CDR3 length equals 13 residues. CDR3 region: CASSQETANIQYF. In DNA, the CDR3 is TGTGCCAGCAGCCAAGAGACGGCAAACATTCAGTACTTC.

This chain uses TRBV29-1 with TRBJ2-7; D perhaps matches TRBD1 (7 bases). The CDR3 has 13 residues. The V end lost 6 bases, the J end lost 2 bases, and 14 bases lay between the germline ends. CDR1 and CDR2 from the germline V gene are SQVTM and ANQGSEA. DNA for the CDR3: TGCAGCGTAAGACAGGGACTTGCCTACGAGCAGTACTTC. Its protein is CSVRQGLAYEQYF.

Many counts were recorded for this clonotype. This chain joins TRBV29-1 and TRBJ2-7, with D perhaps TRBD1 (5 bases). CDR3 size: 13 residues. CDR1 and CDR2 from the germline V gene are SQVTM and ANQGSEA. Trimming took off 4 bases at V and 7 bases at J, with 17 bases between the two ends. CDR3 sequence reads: CSVGTTALGEQYF. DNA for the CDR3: TGCAGCGTTGGGACGACAGCCCTTGGGGAGCAGTACTTC.

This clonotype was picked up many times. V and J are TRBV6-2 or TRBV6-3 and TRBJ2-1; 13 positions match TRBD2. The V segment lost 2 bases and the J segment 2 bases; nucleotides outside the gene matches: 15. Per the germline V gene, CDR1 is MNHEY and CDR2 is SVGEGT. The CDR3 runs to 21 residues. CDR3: CASSYPYGLAGVAGPYNEQFF. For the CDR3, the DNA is TGTGCCAGCAGTTACCCTTACGGACTAGCGGGAGTTGCGGGTCCCTACAATGAGCAGTTCTTC.